The clone carrying this TCR beta chain was recorded many times. For the unsorted libraries, 2 million PBMCs stored at -80 C served as input. This entry is derived from a study of neurological immune-mediated disorders. The cDNA came from 5'RACE, which used 10-nucleotide random UMIs. Using its own MiXCR run on the 5' RACE reads, TCRdb lists one record per CDR3 protein. The sample carries about 46,000 distinct CDR3 sequences, roughly 2% recorded once. The germline V and J ends were trimmed by 1 base and 2 bases, with 3 bases remaining between them. The CDR3 sequence is 14 residues long. Per germline, CDR1 MGHRA and CDR2 YSYEKL.

What was sequenced was PBMCs. The receptor was derived from a woman aged 40 to 49 with multiple sclerosis. The chain is built from TRBV4-1 and TRBJ1-6; D not certain. The CDR3 DNA follows: TGCGCCAGCAGCCAAGTCCCCTATAATTCACCCCTCCACTTT. Protein product: CASSQVPYNSPLHF.